The rows below give T cell receptor beta chains drawn from one sample of a study of T cells in Graves' hyperthyroidism and ophthalmopathy. TCRdb re-analysed the multiplex PCR reads in MiXCR, keeping a single row per CDR3 protein. The sample includes hundreds of thousands of distinct CDR3 sequences, roughly 15% of them seen just once. Sequences were obtained from blood. The source is a woman aged 45-59 years with Graves' ophthalmopathy. Both conserved end residues are part of each CDR3. A D gene is named only where the DNA matches it firmly. Clone size is shown for a subset of rows, as once, few, many or a class of expanded clone.

abundance	len	v_gene	d_gene	j_gene	CDR3nt	CDR3aa
many	16	TRBV2	TRBD2	TRBJ2-7	TGTGCCAGCAGTGAAGCGCTCGGGCTAGCGGTTAAGGCGCAGTACTTC	CASSEALGLAVKAQYF
many	16	TRBV18	TRBD2	TRBJ2-2	TGTGCCAGCTCACCAGGAATTAGCGGGAGATCCGGGGAGCTGTTTTTT	CASSPGISGRSGELFF
NA	15	TRBV19	NA	TRBJ2-1	TGTGCCAGTAGTATAGGCGACAGAAACTACAATGAGCAGTTCTTC	CASSIGDRNYNEQFF
many	12	TRBV28	NA	TRBJ1-5	TGTGCCAGCAGTTTAATCAGGCAGCCCCAGCATTTT	CASSLIRQPQHF
NA	15	TRBV11-2	NA	TRBJ1-6	TGTGCCAGCAGCTTTAAGGGTGCATATAATTCACCCCTCCACTTT	CASSFKGAYNSPLHF
NA	14	TRBV29-1	NA	TRBJ2-7	TGCAGCGTTAAATCCCGGGCCCGGGATGTGGAGCAGTACTTC	CSVKSRARDVEQYF
NA	16	TRBV7-2	TRBD2	TRBJ2-3	TGTGCCAGCAGCTCCGCTCTAGCGGGAGCTACAGATACGCAGTATTTT	CASSSALAGATDTQYF
many	16	TRBV10-3	TRBD2	TRBJ2-1	TGTGCCATCAGTCCTGGGGGACTAGCGGAGACCAATGAGCAGTTCTTC	CAISPGGLAETNEQFF
NA	15	TRBV10-3	NA	TRBJ2-1	TGTGCCATCAGTGAGTTGGGGGGTTCCTACAATGAGCAGTTCTTC	CAISELGGSYNEQFF
many	11	TRBV30	TRBD1	TRBJ2-3	TGTGCCAGCACAGGGGGAAATACGCAGTATTTT	CASTGGNTQYF
many	12	TRBV28	NA	TRBJ1-2	TGTGCCAGCAGTTGGGAACCCTATGGCTACACCTTC	CASSWEPYGYTF